A single sample is the source of the 5 T cell receptor beta chains below, sequenced in a study of T-cell reconstitution after alpha-beta-depleted transplantation in children. Unique molecular identifiers were used to barcode this TCRbeta library. TCRdb reprocessed the PCR reads via MiXCR and lists one record per CDR3 protein. This repertoire shows 100,000 to 150,000 distinct CDR3 sequences, under 25% found once; its top ten account for about 11%. Sample: PBMCs, mostly from graft donor cells, taken 180 days after TCRalphabeta/CD19-depleted stem cell transplant. These receptors originate from a male patient between 2 and 15 years old who had a stem cell transplant for chronic granulomatous disease, so the T cells may come from the graft donor.

This chain joins TRBV7-2 and TRBJ2-3, with D possibly called TRBD1 or TRBD2 (5 bases each). Germline assignment: CDR1 SGHTA and CDR2 FQGNSA. The length of the CDR3 is 14 residues. Trimming pared 1 base from V and 2 bases from J, leaving 7 bases between. For the CDR3, the DNA is TGTGCCAGCAGCTTAGGGGGGTACACAGATACGCAGTATTTT. Its translation is CASSLGGYTDTQYF.

This clonotype was found a few times. The V and J genes are TRBV5-1 and TRBJ2-7, with unresolved D. The CDR3 sequence is 12 residues long. Trimming shortened V by 0 bases and J by 4 bases, and 5 bases separated the two germline ends. CDR1 and CDR2 (germline): SGHRS, YFSETQ. The CDR3 is CASSLGDYEQYF. In nucleotides, the CDR3 is TGCGCCAGCAGCTTGGGGGATTACGAGCAGTACTTC.

The V call is TRBV5-5, the J call TRBJ2-7, with 8 nucleotides matching TRBD2. V gave up 3 bases and J gave up 3 bases; unmatched junction bases: 11. The CDR3 spans 16 residues. CDR1 is SGHKS and CDR2 is YYEKEE in the germline V gene (reference sequence). The CDR3 spells CASSSDRTSSYYEQYF. In nucleotides, the CDR3 is TGTGCCAGCAGCTCGGACCGGACTAGCAGCTACTACGAGCAGTACTTC.

This clonotype has ten or more counts. This chain connects TRBV29-1 to TRBJ2-6, with D possibly matching TRBD2 (5 bases). Trimming removed 3 bases from V and 0 bases from J, with 9 bases in between. CDR3 size: 15 residues. Germline V lookup: CDR1 SQVTM, CDR2 ANQGSEA. CDR3 protein: CSVEGDRSGANVLTF. CDR3 DNA: TGCAGCGTTGAGGGAGACCGCTCTGGGGCCAACGTCCTGACTTTC.

This rearrangement joins TRBV29-1 to TRBJ2-7; TRBD2 matches at 9 bases. The length of the CDR3 is 12 residues. Trimming at V came to 4 bases and at J to 2 bases, leaving 0 bases not matched to a gene. CDR1 SQVTM and CDR2 ANQGSEA come from the germline V gene. The CDR3 DNA follows: TGCAGCGTTGCTAGCGGGGCCTACGAGCAGTACTTC. Protein sequence: CSVASGAYEQYF.